These 21 T cell receptor beta chains were sequenced from one sample in a study of blood T cell repertoires in COVID-19. Measured with immunoSEQ multiplex PCR; TCRdb has only the in-frame clones, and not every one. Found here are 90,000 to 100,000 clones, about 70% of them singletons; the top ten hold about 26%. The sequencing sample was made of peripheral blood. These receptors originate from a woman aged 55-70 years in a cohort sampled during active or convalescent COVID-19.

Concerning this clone itself: The junction shows a germline mismatch at one end, possibly a read error. V and J are TRBV19 and TRBJ2-7, with 11 bases aligning to TRBD2. CDR3 length equals 13 residues. Looked up from germline, CDR1 is LNHDA and CDR2 is SQIVND (reference sequence). CDR3 region: CASSIQLAGGSGF. The DNA of the CDR3 is TGTGCCAGTAGTATCCAGCTAGCGGGGGGCTCCGGGTTC.

This clone was observed a handful of times. V is TRBV3-1 (or the pseudogene TRBV3-2) and J is TRBJ1-1; the D gene is possibly TRBD1 (6 bases). This CDR3 contains 16 residues. Germline V gene data show CDR1 as LGHDT and CDR2 as YNNKEL (reference sequence). Trimming stripped 0 bases from V and 0 bases from J, with 11 bases between. The CDR3 region has the DNA TGTGCCAGCAGCCAAGACGGAGGGGGGGTGAACACTGAAGCTTTCTTT. It translates to CASSQDGGGVNTEAFF.

The rearrangement links TRBV7-9 to TRBJ1-2; D uncertain. The germline CDR1 and CDR2 sequences are SEHNR and FQNEAQ (reference sequence). V dropped 4 bases and J dropped 8 bases, with 8 bases sitting between them. CDR3 size: 11 residues. CDR3 coding DNA: TGTGCCAGCAGCTCCCTTTTGGGCTACACCTTC. It encodes CASSSLLGYTF.

This rearrangement joins TRBV14 to TRBJ1-2, with 10 nucleotides matching TRBD1. Germline CDR1 reads SGHDN; CDR2 reads FVKESK. CDR3 length equals 17 residues. V was pared by 0 bases and J by 4 bases, with 8 bases of the junction left unmatched. The CDR3 DNA reads as TGTGCCAGCAGCCAAGATATCGGGACAGGGGACCCCTATGGCTACACCTTC. It is translated as CASSQDIGTGDPYGYTF.

The chain couples TRBV2 to TRBJ2-7; TRBD1 matches at 7 bases. The CDR3 loop spans 13 amino acids. Germline values: CDR1 SNHLY, CDR2 FYNNEI. V gave up 5 bases and J gave up 5 bases; unmatched junction bases: 6. This chain's CDR3 is CASSYRGRNEQYF. The DNA for the CDR3 is TGTGCCAGCAGTTACAGGGGACGGAACGAGCAGTACTTC.

This chain uses TRBV19 with TRBJ1-2; 8 bases are a match to TRBD1. The CDR3 is 13 amino acids. In germline, CDR1 is LNHDA, CDR2 SQIVND (reference sequence). V lost 5 bases and J lost 4; bases outside the gene matches: 3. The CDR3 is CASSRTGGYGYTF. CDR3 nucleotides: TGTGCCAGTAGTCGCACAGGGGGCTATGGCTACACCTTC.

With regard to this clone: The sample contains more than one DNA sequence encoding this CDR3. The chain employs TRBV11-3 and TRBJ2-3, with D tentatively TRBD2 (6 bases). Germline CDR1 SGHNT, CDR2 YENEEA. The CDR3 consists of 14 residues. V dropped 3 bases and J dropped 2 bases, with 9 bases sitting between them. The CDR3 sequence is CASSLGLDTDTQYF. For the CDR3, the DNA is TGTGCCAGCAGCTTGGGACTGGACACAGATACGCAGTATTTT.

The CDR3 DNA reads TGCGCCAGCAGCCAATCCGGGACAGGGTTCCGACGCTACACCTTC. The encoded protein is CASSQSGTGFRRYTF. The chain is built from TRBV4-1 and TRBJ1-2, with TRBD1 identical over 9 bases. The ends lost 2 bases at V and 9 bases at J; junction bases unmatched: 10. Germline V gives CDR1 MGHRA, CDR2 YSYEKL. This CDR3 is 15 amino acids long.

This chain joins TRBV6-2 or TRBV6-3 and TRBJ1-1, with TRBD1 matching 10 bases. Germline CDR1 MNHEY, CDR2 SVGEGT. Trimming removed 2 bases from V and 5 bases from J; junction bases left unmatched: 2. The CDR3 is made up of 14 amino acids. CDR3 residues: CASSYDRGRTEAFF. The CDR3 DNA follows: TGTGCCAGCAGTTACGACAGGGGGCGAACTGAAGCTTTCTTT.

This clone turned up a few times. The chain recombines TRBV28 with TRBJ2-7, with 8 positions matching TRBD1. Trimming cost V 7 bases and J 0 bases; bases outside gene matches: 5. The CDR3 extends over 14 amino acids. CDR1 is MDHEN and CDR2 is SYDVKM in the germline V gene. In DNA form, the CDR3 reads TGTGCCAGCAAGCCGGGACAGGACTCCTACGAGCAGTACTTC. Its translation is CASKPGQDSYEQYF.

This chain connects TRBV10-2 to TRBJ2-2; 10 nucleotides agree with TRBD2. The CDR3 consists of 15 residues. CDR1 and CDR2 (germline): WSHSY, SAAADI. V trimming: 6 bases; J trimming: 5 bases; junction bases outside the gene matches: 6. CDR3 amino acids: CASRSGGAGTGELFF. The CDR3 bases are TGCGCCAGCAGGAGCGGGGGGGCCGGAACCGGGGAGCTGTTTTTT.

Details on this clone: The CDR3 carries no conserved terminal phenylalanine or tryptophan, so it likely arises from a read error. The DNA is omitted, as the CDR3 cannot be located on it reliably, and the CDR3 follows TCRdb's listing. This sequence joins TRBV7-9 and TRBJ2-3; no check of the table's D call, TRBD2, against the DNA was made. The germline CDR1 and CDR2 sequences are SEHNR and FQNEAQ (reference sequence). The CDR3 extends over 14 residues, inclusive of both ends. This CDR3 reads CASSLGSTSGPIFL.

This chain uses TRBV7-9 with TRBJ2-3, with 8 bases identical to TRBD1. The V gene end was trimmed by 6 bases and the J gene end by 6 bases; junction bases not matched to a gene: 2. Germline V gives CDR1 SEHNR, CDR2 FQNEAQ (reference sequence). CDR3 length equals 12 residues. CDR3 sequence reads: CASSRQGDTQYF. The DNA for the CDR3 is TGTGCCAGCAGTCGACAGGGGGATACGCAGTATTTT.

J is TRBJ2-3 and V is TRBV30, with TRBD1 matching over 10 bases. The V and J ends lost 4 bases and 5 bases, in that order; junction bases with no gene match: 9. Per the germline V gene, CDR1 is GTSNPN and CDR2 is SVGIG (reference sequence). The CDR3 consists of 15 residues. CDR3 nucleotides: TGTGCCTGGACTAAGGGACAGGGGTTTGGAGATACGCAGTATTTT. This encodes CAWTKGQGFGDTQYF.

The CDR3 here is CASSVLDRDLEAFF. CDR3 DNA: TGTGCCAGCAGCGTACTCGACAGGGATCTTGAAGCTTTCTTT. The genes are TRBV9 and TRBJ1-1, with 7 bases identical to TRBD1. CDR1 SGDLS and CDR2 YYNGEE come from the germline V gene. The CDR3 runs 14 residues. V was clipped by 1 base and J by 7 bases; unmatched bases: 7.

This chain connects TRBV9 to TRBJ1-2; maybe TRBD1 (6 bases). Trimming pared 0 bases from V and 4 bases from J, leaving 16 bases between. CDR3 length: 16 amino acids. Germline-derived CDR1 and CDR2 are SGDLS and YYNGEE. The chain's CDR3 is CASSVGWQGSGYGYTF. In DNA, the CDR3 is TGTGCCAGCAGCGTAGGATGGCAGGGGAGCGGCTATGGCTACACCTTC. The full variable domain, with the rest looked up from reference TRBV9 and TRBJ1-2, is DSGVTQTPKHLITATGQRVTLRCSPRSGDLSVYWYQQSLDQGLQFLIQYYNGEERAKGNILERFSAQQFPDLHSELNLSSLELGDSALYFCASSVGWQGSGYGYTFGSGTRLTVV.

The chain uses TRBV3-1 (or the pseudogene TRBV3-2) and TRBJ1-1; D is unclear. The V gene lost 1 base and the J gene lost 0 bases, with 12 bases spanning the gap. CDR1 is LGHDT and CDR2 is YNNKEL in the germline V gene (reference sequence). The CDR3 is 16 residues long. CDR3 amino acids: CASSQVVGRMNTEAFF. The CDR3 nucleotides are TGTGCCAGCAGCCAAGTGGTGGGCAGGATGAACACTGAAGCTTTCTTT.

The chain has TRBV5-1 and TRBJ2-2; a possible D gene is TRBD2 (5 bases). The V end lost 5 bases, the J end lost 0 bases, and 8 bases lay between the germline ends. CDR1 and CDR2 (germline): SGHRS, YFSETQ. The CDR3 has 14 amino acids. The CDR3 spells CASRPLANTGELFF. CDR3 coding DNA: TGCGCCAGCAGGCCACTAGCGAACACCGGGGAGCTGTTTTTT.

The CDR3 sequence is CASREVGERQYF. CDR3 DNA sequence: TGTGCCAGCCGGGAGGTGGGGGAACGGCAGTACTTC. The chain uses TRBV12-3 or TRBV12-4 and TRBJ2-4, with 7 bases that match TRBD2. The CDR3 extends over 12 amino acids. V dropped 8 bases and J dropped 13; count of bases not matched to a gene: 11.

The chain links TRBV5-1 to TRBJ2-5; 13 nucleotides line up with TRBD2. In germline, CDR1 is SGHRS, CDR2 YFSETQ. V gave up 2 bases and J gave up 5 bases; unmatched junction bases: 6. The CDR3 loop spans 16 amino acids. The CDR3 reads CASSLPGLAGMETQYF. As DNA, the CDR3 is TGCGCCAGCAGCTTACCGGGACTAGCGGGGATGGAGACCCAGTACTTC.

About this clone: Being one base from a much bigger clone, this may be a read error. Other DNA sequences in the sample encode the same CDR3. The chain links TRBV29-1 to TRBJ2-7; D unclear. This CDR3 is 13 amino acids long. V was pared by 4 bases and J by 5 bases, with 15 bases between. CDR1 is SQVTM and CDR2 is ANQGSEA in the germline V gene. The CDR3 nucleotides read TGCAGCGTTGTCGTCCAGGTAATTAACGAGCAGTACTTC. This codes for CSVVVQVINEQYF.